Here is one TCR beta chain with its context. Trimming pared 6 bases from V and 0 bases from J, leaving 15 bases between. The CDR3 covers 16 residues. In germline, CDR1 is SGHTS, CDR2 YDEGEE. The data are from a study of blood T cell repertoires in COVID-19. The overall study: Sites across the United States, Italy and Spain contributed samples from acute and convalescent COVID-19. The cDNA or gDNA used as material had been derived from T cells, B-cell-depleted T cells, or PBMCs.

Original analysis: Amplification from reference gene primers served as the basis for estimated nucleated cell counts. Produced via immunoSEQ multiplex PCR; TCRdb's table is partial and in-frame only. D and trimming come from the DNA, and the V and J calls and clone size come from that table. Of 90,000 to 120,000 clones listed, approximately 84% are singletons. The sequence derives from a human donor in a cohort sampled during active COVID-19. This chain connects TRBV5-8 to TRBJ1-4; D possibly corresponds to TRBD1 (6 bases). Sequenced material: peripheral blood. Here the CDR3 DNA reads TGTGCCAGCACACAGGGTAATCCCGCAACTAATGAAAAACTGTTTTTT. It codes for CASTQGNPATNEKLFF.